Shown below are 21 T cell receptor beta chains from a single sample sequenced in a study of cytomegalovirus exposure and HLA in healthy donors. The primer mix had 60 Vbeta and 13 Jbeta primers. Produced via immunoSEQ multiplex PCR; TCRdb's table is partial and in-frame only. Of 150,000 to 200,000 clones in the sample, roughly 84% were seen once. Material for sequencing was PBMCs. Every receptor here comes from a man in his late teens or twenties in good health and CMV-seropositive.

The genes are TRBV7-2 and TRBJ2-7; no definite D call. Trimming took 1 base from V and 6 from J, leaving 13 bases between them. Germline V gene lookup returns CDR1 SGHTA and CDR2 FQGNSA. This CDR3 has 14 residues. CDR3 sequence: CASSLVGDGSEQYF. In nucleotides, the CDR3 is TGTGCCAGCAGCTTAGTTGGAGACGGCTCCGAGCAGTACTTC.

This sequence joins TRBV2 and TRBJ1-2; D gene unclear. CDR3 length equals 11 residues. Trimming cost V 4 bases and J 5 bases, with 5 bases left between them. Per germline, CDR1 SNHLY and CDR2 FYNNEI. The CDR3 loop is CASSAEYGYTF. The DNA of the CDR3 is TGTGCCAGCAGTGCGGAGTATGGCTACACCTTC.

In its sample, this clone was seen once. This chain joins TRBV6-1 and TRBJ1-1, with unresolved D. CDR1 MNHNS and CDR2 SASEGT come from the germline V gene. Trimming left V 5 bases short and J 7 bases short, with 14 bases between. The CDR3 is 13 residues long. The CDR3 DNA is TGTGCCAGCAGTATGGCCGGGGTACTTGAAGCTTTCTTT. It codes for CASSMAGVLEAFF.

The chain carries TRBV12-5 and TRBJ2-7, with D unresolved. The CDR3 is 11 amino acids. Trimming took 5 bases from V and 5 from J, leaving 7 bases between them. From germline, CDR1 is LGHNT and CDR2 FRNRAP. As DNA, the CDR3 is TGTGCTAGTGGTCCCGGTAACGAGCAGTACTTC. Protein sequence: CASGPGNEQYF. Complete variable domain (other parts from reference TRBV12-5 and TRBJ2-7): DARVTQTPRHKVTEMGQEVTMRCQPILGHNTVFWYRQTMMQGLELLAYFRNRAPLDDSGMPKDRFSAEMPDATLATLKIQPSEPRDSAVYFCASGPGNEQYFGPGTRLTVT.

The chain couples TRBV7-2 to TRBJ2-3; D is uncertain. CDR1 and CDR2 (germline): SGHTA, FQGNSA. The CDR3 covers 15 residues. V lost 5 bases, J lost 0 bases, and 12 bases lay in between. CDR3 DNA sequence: TGTGCCAGCAGCACCGGGTCGTATAGCACAGATACGCAGTATTTT. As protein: CASSTGSYSTDTQYF. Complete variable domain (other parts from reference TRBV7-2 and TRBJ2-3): GAGVSQSPSNKVTEKGKDVELRCDPISGHTALYWYRQSLGQGLEFLIYFQGNSAPDKSGLPSDRFSAERTGGSVSTLTIQRTQQEDSAVYLCASSTGSYSTDTQYFGPGTRLTVL.

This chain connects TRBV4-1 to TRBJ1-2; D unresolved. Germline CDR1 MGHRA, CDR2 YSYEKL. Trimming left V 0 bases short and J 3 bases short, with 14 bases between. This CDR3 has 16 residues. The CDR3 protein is CASSQDILRRDYGYTF. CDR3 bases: TGCGCCAGCAGCCAAGATATCCTCCGTCGTGACTATGGCTACACCTTC.

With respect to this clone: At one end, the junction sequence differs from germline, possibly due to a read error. The CDR3 sequence: CASSLGLKTEQYF. The CDR3 DNA sequence: TGTGCTAGCAGCTTGGGACTAAAGACCGAGCAGTACTTC. The V call is TRBV7-7, the J call TRBJ2-7; TRBD2 matches 7 bases. There are 13 residues in the CDR3. CDR1 SSHAT and CDR2 FNYEAQ come from the germline V gene (reference sequence).

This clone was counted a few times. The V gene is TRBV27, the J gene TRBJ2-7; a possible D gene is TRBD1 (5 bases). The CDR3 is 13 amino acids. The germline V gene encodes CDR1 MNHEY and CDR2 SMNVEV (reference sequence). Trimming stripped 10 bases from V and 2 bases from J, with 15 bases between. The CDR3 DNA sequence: TGTGCCACCAAATCATGGGGCCCCTACGAGCAGTACTTC. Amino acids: CATKSWGPYEQYF.

CDR3 DNA: TGTGCCAGCAGCTCGAGCGGCGGGGGACGTAATGAAAAACTGTTTTTT. Translation: CASSSSGGGRNEKLFF. This chain joins TRBV7-8 and TRBJ1-4; tentatively, D is TRBD1 (5 bases). V lost 4 bases, J lost 4 bases, and 16 bases lay in between. Germline CDR1 SGHVS, CDR2 FQNEAQ. The CDR3 runs to 16 residues. The full variable domain, rest sourced from reference TRBV7-8 and TRBJ1-4, is GAGVSQSPRYKVAKRGQDVALRCDPISGHVSLFWYQQALGQGPEFLTYFQNEAQLDKSGLPSDRFFAERPEGSVSTLKIQRTQQEDSAVYLCASSSSGGGRNEKLFFGSGTQLSVL.

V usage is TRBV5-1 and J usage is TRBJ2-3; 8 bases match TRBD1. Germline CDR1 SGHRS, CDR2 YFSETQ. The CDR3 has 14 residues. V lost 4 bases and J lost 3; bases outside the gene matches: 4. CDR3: CASSMGQDTDTQYF. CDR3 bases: TGCGCCAGCAGCATGGGACAGGATACAGATACGCAGTATTTT.

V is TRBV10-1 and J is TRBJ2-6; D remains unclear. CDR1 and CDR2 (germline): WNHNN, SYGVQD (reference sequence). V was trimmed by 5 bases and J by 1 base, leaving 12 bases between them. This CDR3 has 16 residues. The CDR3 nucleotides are TGCGCCAGCAGTCCAAGCGACGAGTCTGGGGCCAACGTCCTGACTTTC. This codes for CASSPSDESGANVLTF.

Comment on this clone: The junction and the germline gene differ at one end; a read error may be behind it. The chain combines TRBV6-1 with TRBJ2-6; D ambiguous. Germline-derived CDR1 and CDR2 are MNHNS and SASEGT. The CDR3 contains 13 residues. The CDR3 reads CASSELGTNGLTF. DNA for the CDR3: TGTGCCAGCAGTGAATTGGGCACCAACGGCCTGACTTTC.

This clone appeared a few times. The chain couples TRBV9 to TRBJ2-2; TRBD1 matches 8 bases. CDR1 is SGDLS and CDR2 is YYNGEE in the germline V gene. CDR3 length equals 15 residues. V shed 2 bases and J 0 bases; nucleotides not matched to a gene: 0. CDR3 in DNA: TGTGCCAGCAGCGTGGACAGGGCGAACACCGGGGAGCTGTTTTTT. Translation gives CASSVDRANTGELFF. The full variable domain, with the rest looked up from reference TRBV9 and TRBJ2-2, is DSGVTQTPKHLITATGQRVTLRCSPRSGDLSVYWYQQSLDQGLQFLIQYYNGEERAKGNILERFSAQQFPDLHSELNLSSLELGDSALYFCASSVDRANTGELFFGEGSRLTVL.

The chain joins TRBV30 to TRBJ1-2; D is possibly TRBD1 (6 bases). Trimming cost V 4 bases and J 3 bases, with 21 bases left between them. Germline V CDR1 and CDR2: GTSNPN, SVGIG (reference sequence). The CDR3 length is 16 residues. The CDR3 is CAWTRLTGNSYYGYTF. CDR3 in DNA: TGTGCCTGGACCCGTCTCACAGGGAACTCCTACTATGGCTACACCTTC.

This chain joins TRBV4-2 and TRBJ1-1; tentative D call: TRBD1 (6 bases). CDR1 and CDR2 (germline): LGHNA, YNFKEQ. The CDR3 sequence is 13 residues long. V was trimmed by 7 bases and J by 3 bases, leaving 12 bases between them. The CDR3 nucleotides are TGTGCCAGCACCAGGGACATGGACACTGAAGCTTTCTTT. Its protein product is CASTRDMDTEAFF.

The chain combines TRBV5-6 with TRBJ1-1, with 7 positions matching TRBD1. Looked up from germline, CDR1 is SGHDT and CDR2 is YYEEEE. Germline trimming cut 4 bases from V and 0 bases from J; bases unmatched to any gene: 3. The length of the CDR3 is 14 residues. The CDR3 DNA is TGTGCCAGCAGCCCGACAGGGATGAACACTGAAGCTTTCTTT. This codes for CASSPTGMNTEAFF. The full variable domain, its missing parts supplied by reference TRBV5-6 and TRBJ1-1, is DAGVTQSPTHLIKTRGQQVTLRCSPKSGHDTVSWYQQALGQGPQFIFQYYEEEERQRGNFPDRFSGHQFPNYSSELNVNALLLGDSALYLCASSPTGMNTEAFFGQGTRLTVV.

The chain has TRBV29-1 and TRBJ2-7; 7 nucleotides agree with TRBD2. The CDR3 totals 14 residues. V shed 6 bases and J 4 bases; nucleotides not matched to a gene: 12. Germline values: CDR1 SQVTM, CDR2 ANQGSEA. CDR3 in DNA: TGCAGCGTCTCGGGGGAGGGGAGCGCTTACGAGCAGTACTTC. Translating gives CSVSGEGSAYEQYF.

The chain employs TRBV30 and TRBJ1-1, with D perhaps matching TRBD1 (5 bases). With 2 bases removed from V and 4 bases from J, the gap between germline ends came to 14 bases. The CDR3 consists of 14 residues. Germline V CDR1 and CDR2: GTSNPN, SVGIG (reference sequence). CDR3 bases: TGTGCCTGGAGTAGCGCTGGGGGGGTCACTGAAGCTTTCTTT. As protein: CAWSSAGGVTEAFF.

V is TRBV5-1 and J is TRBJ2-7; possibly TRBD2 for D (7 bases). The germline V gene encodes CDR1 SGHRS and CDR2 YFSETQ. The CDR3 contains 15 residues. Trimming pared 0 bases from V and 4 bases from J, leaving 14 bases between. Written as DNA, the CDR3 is TGCGCCAGCAGCTTGGAGGCGGGGGCACTATACGAGCAGTACTTC. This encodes CASSLEAGALYEQYF.

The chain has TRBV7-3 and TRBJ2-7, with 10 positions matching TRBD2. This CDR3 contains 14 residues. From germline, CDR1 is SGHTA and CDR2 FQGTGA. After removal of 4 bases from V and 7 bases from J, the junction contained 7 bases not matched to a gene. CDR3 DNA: TGTGCCAGCAGCTCGCTAGCGGGGGCTGGAGAGCAGTACTTC. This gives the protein CASSSLAGAGEQYF.

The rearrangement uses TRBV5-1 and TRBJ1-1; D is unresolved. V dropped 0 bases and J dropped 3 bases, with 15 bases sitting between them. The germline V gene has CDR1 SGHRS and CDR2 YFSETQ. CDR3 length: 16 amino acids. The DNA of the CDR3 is TGCGCCAGCAGCTTGGGGGGTGAGGGTACCGACACTGAAGCTTTCTTT. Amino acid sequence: CASSLGGEGTDTEAFF. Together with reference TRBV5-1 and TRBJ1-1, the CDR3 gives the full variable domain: KAGVTQTPRYLIKTRGQQVTLSCSPISGHRSVSWYQQTPGQGLQFLFEYFSETQRNKGNFPGRFSGRQFSNSRSEMNVSTLELGDSALYLCASSLGGEGTDTEAFFGQGTRLTVV.